This paragraph covers one T cell receptor beta chain sequence. The sample comes from a study of blood T cell repertoires in COVID-19. Study at large: PBMCs, B-cell-depleted T cells, or T cells provided the cDNA or gDNA that made up the material.

The CDR3 runs 15 residues. Looked up from germline, CDR1 is SGHKS and CDR2 is YYEKEE (reference sequence). V gave up 2 bases and J gave up 5 bases, with 16 bases separating them. How the authors handled the data: Amplification with reference gene primers provided the estimates of nucleated cell counts. Assay: immunoSEQ multiplex PCR; the TCRdb copy retains only in-frame clones and omits some. D and trimming were read from the DNA, whereas the V and J calls and clone size are those reported in that table. The sample includes some 330,000 clones, about 90% of them seen just once. Patients from Seattle were sampled longitudinally, starting during active infection.

V is TRBV5-5 and J is TRBJ2-5; perhaps TRBD1 as D (6 bases). The sequence was collected from a woman aged 25 to 39 with COVID-19, enrolled during active disease. Sequencing input: peripheral blood. The CDR3 DNA is TGTGCCAGCAGCTTTGTTGGCAGGGGTGGCGAGACCCAGTACTTC. Translating it yields CASSFVGRGGETQYF.